The 24 T cell receptor beta chains below were found in one sample sequenced in a study of CD8+ T cells in alopecia areata. After isolation, RNA underwent reverse transcription to generate cDNA as the sequencing template. Data came from immunoSEQ multiplex PCR; TCRdb stores just in-frame clones and leaves some out. The sample holds 35,000 or so clones, less than 55% seen once. About five patients' CD4+ populations were sorted into CD25+CD127- cells. The sequencing input was CD4+ Tregs sorted from blood. The receptors shown here come from a human donor with alopecia areata.

The V and J genes are TRBV11-2 and TRBJ2-2, with 7 bases identical to TRBD1. The CDR3 is 15 amino acids. V lost 3 bases, J lost 1 base, and 2 bases stayed unmatched. Germline V gene sequence: CDR1 SGHAT, CDR2 FQNNGV. In nucleotides, the CDR3 is TGTGCCAGCAGCTTTCAGGGGGAGAACACCGGGGAGCTGTTTTTT. Protein product: CASSFQGENTGELFF.

The chain has TRBV14 and TRBJ2-1; 8 bases match TRBD2. The CDR3 contains 17 residues. The ends lost 0 bases at V and 5 bases at J; junction bases unmatched: 9. The germline gives CDR1 SGHDN, CDR2 FVKESK. CDR3 nucleotide sequence: TGTGCCAGCAGCCAAGATATAGGGCTAGCGGGCAACAATGAGCAGTTCTTC. Its protein is CASSQDIGLAGNNEQFF.

J is TRBJ2-5 and V is TRBV4-3, with TRBD2 as a possible D gene (6 bases). V shed 0 bases and J shed 11 bases, with 22 bases lying between them. The CDR3 runs 16 residues. In germline, CDR1 is LGHNA, CDR2 YSLEER. This chain's CDR3 is CASSQDFGLGPREQYF. The CDR3 DNA is TGCGCCAGCAGCCAAGATTTTGGTCTAGGTCCCCGGGAGCAGTACTTC.

This chain joins TRBV9 and TRBJ2-5, with a tentative D call TRBD2 (6 bases). The CDR3 has 15 amino acids. Trimming left V 4 bases short and J 4 bases short, with 17 bases between. The germline V gene has CDR1 SGDLS and CDR2 YYNGEE. The CDR3 bases are TGTGCCAGCAGCCCCGAGACTAGGGGCCGAGAGACCCAGTACTTC. It encodes CASSPETRGRETQYF.

This clone appeared a few times. The CDR3 bases are TGTGCCAGCAGGGGACTAAACACAGATACGCAGTATTTT. Amino acid sequence: CASRGLNTDTQYF. The V call is TRBV7-2, the J call TRBJ2-3, with 7 bases matching TRBD2. The germline V gene encodes CDR1 SGHTA and CDR2 FQGNSA. J was trimmed by 2 bases and V by 6 bases; bases with no gene match: 2. There are 13 residues in the CDR3. The full variable domain, with the rest looked up from reference TRBV7-2 and TRBJ2-3, is GAGVSQSPSNKVTEKGKDVELRCDPISGHTALYWYRQSLGQGLEFLIYFQGNSAPDKSGLPSDRFSAERTGGSVSTLTIQRTQQEDSAVYLCASRGLNTDTQYFGPGTRLTVL.

This rearrangement joins TRBV5-1 to TRBJ2-4, with TRBD1 matching 7 bases. V gave up 4 bases and J gave up 0 bases; unmatched junction bases: 7. CDR3 length: 16 amino acids. The germline CDR1 and CDR2 sequences are SGHRS and YFSETQ. CDR3 region: CASSPGQPLAKNIQYF. The DNA of the CDR3 is TGCGCCAGCAGCCCGGGACAGCCTTTAGCCAAAAACATTCAGTACTTC.

The chain links TRBV7-2 to TRBJ2-4; 15 bases map to TRBD2. Losses at the gene ends were 5 bases for V and 8 bases for J; bases not matched to a gene: 7. CDR3 length equals 16 residues. Germline V gene lookup returns CDR1 SGHTA and CDR2 FQGNSA. This chain's CDR3 is CASSPGLAGGRDIQYF. The CDR3 nucleotides read TGTGCCAGCAGCCCGGGACTAGCGGGGGGCCGTGACATTCAGTACTTC.

This clone was seen a handful of times. The sample holds other DNA sequences that translate to the same CDR3. The chain recombines TRBV29-1 with TRBJ1-2, with D tentatively TRBD1 (6 bases). Germline V gives CDR1 SQVTM, CDR2 ANQGSEA. Trimming removed 0 bases at V and 8 bases at J, with 22 bases between. The CDR3 is made up of 16 amino acids. In DNA, the CDR3 is TGCAGCGTTGAAGACCCGACCCCAGGGGCGCCGGGGGGCTACACCTTC. Its protein product is CSVEDPTPGAPGGYTF.

This clone was counted only a few times. The gene calls are TRBV30 and TRBJ2-1, with 7 bases matching TRBD2. The V and J ends lost 0 bases and 1 base, in that order; junction bases with no gene match: 15. The CDR3 contains 19 residues. Germline loops: CDR1 GTSNPN, CDR2 SVGIG (reference sequence). CDR3 nucleotides: TGTGCCTGGAGTGTACTATTATGGCGGGAGATATCGTCCTACAATGAGCAGTTCTTC. Protein product: CAWSVLLWREISSYNEQFF.

This clone occurred a few times. The chain has TRBV7-8 and TRBJ1-5; 7 nucleotides align to TRBD1. The CDR3 is made up of 15 amino acids. Germline V CDR1 and CDR2: SGHVS, FQNEAQ. V was clipped by 5 bases and J by 4 bases; unmatched bases: 8. The CDR3 sequence is CASSPQTGLNQPQHF. The CDR3 DNA reads TGTGCCAGCAGCCCCCAGACAGGGCTGAATCAGCCCCAGCATTTT.

This clone was counted between two and nine times. The chain couples TRBV5-4 to TRBJ2-1; a weak D match, TRBD2 (8 bases). Germline lookup yields CDR1 SGHNT and CDR2 YYREEE (reference sequence). The CDR3 consists of 17 residues. The V end was cut by 0 bases, the J end by 3 bases, with 16 bases between. CDR3 sequence reads: CASSLGAGGQNYNEQFF. CDR3 sequence (DNA): TGTGCCAGCAGCTTGGGGGCGGGGGGACAGAACTACAATGAGCAGTTCTTC.

The CDR3 DNA is TGCAGTTACCGGGACGTATCGACCCAGTACTTC. Amino acid sequence: CSYRDVSTQYF. The J gene is TRBJ2-5, the V gene TRBV20-1; either TRBD1 or TRBD2 may supply D (5 bases each). The length of the CDR3 is 11 residues. CDR1 is DFQATT and CDR2 is SNEGSKA in the germline V gene (reference sequence). The V and J ends lost 8 bases and 7 bases respectively, with 14 bases between them.

The chain carries TRBV5-1 and TRBJ1-2; D possibly corresponds to TRBD1 (5 bases). The CDR3 is 17 amino acids. V was cut by 2 bases and J by 0 bases, with 17 bases left in between. CDR1 SGHRS and CDR2 YFSETQ come from the germline V gene. The CDR3 sequence is CASSLRGSSTSNYGYTF. The CDR3 nucleotides read TGCGCCAGCAGCTTACGGGGGTCCTCCACTTCTAACTATGGCTACACCTTC.

The gene calls are TRBV5-1 and TRBJ1-1, with D tentatively TRBD1 (5 bases). Trimming removed 5 bases at V and 7 bases at J, with 18 bases between. Per germline, CDR1 SGHRS and CDR2 YFSETQ. The length of the CDR3 is 14 residues. The CDR3 bases are TGCGCCAGCAGTCCGACCGGGACGAATATTGAAGCTTTCTTT. It encodes CASSPTGTNIEAFF.

The chain uses TRBV5-5 and TRBJ1-4, with 7 nucleotides matching TRBD1. V dropped 2 bases and J dropped 8; count of bases not matched to a gene: 9. The CDR3 runs to 15 residues. Germline-derived CDR1 and CDR2 are SGHKS and YYEKEE (reference sequence). The CDR3 bases are TGTGCCAGCAGCTTTCACAGGGGAAGTCGGGAAAAACTGTTTTTT. It yields the protein CASSFHRGSREKLFF. Together with reference TRBV5-5 and TRBJ1-4, the CDR3 gives the full variable domain: DAGVTQSPTHLIKTRGQQVTLRCSPISGHKSVSWYQQVLGQGPQFIFQYYEKEERGRGNFPDRFSARQFPNYSSELNVNALLLGDSALYLCASSFHRGSREKLFFGSGTQLSVL.

This chain uses TRBV7-9 with TRBJ2-7, with TRBD2 matching over 9 bases. Germline V gene data show CDR1 as SEHNR and CDR2 as FQNEAQ (reference sequence). The CDR3 totals 16 residues. J was trimmed by 2 bases and V by 5 bases; bases with no gene match: 10. CDR3 amino acids: CASSPAGLAGTYEQYF. The DNA of the CDR3 is TGTGCCAGCAGCCCCGCCGGGCTAGCGGGAACCTACGAGCAGTACTTC.

This clone appeared a single time. This sequence joins TRBV11-2 and TRBJ1-5; 9 bases fit TRBD1. CDR1 and CDR2 from the germline V gene are SGHAT and FQNNGV. Trimming took 2 bases from V and 4 from J; bases not matched to a gene: 3. CDR3 length: 15 residues. The CDR3 loop reads CASSLTGGSNQPQHF. The CDR3 region has the DNA TGTGCCAGCAGCTTAACAGGGGGCTCGAATCAGCCCCAGCATTTT.

The chain links TRBV4-1 to TRBJ2-7; 12 bases align to TRBD2. CDR1 and CDR2 from the germline V gene are MGHRA and YSYEKL. CDR3 size: 14 residues. The V gene end was trimmed by 8 bases and the J gene end by 5 bases; junction bases not matched to a gene: 7. The CDR3 region is CASRRLAGAHEQYF. In DNA, the CDR3 is TGCGCCAGCCGAAGACTAGCGGGAGCCCACGAGCAGTACTTC.

This clone has a handful of counts. This CDR3 reads CSVEVGSSSGSSYNEQFF. The CDR3 nucleotides are TGCAGCGTTGAAGTGGGTTCCTCTAGCGGGAGCTCCTACAATGAGCAGTTCTTC. The chain carries TRBV29-1 and TRBJ2-1; 10 bases agree with TRBD2. Germline loops: CDR1 SQVTM, CDR2 ANQGSEA. The CDR3 has 18 amino acids. J was trimmed by 0 bases and V by 1 base; bases with no gene match: 9.

The chain recombines TRBV7-3 with TRBJ2-1; 7 positions agree with TRBD2. V shed 5 bases and J 7 bases; nucleotides not matched to a gene: 29. The germline gives CDR1 SGHTA, CDR2 FQGTGA. The CDR3 covers 21 residues. Here the CDR3 DNA reads TGTGCCAGCAGCGCCTGGGAGGGGAGGGCCAAACTCCACACCAGCACAAATGAGCAGTTCTTC. It is translated as CASSAWEGRAKLHTSTNEQFF.

This clone is judged medium-sized. V gene TRBV7-2 combines with J gene TRBJ1-1, with D uncertain. The length of the CDR3 is 13 residues. Looked up from germline, CDR1 is SGHTA and CDR2 is FQGNSA. Trimming cost V 1 base and J 6 bases, with 9 bases left between them. The CDR3 bases are TGTGCCAGCAGCTTAGGGGAGGAGGCTGAAGCTTTCTTT. It translates to CASSLGEEAEAFF.

This clone was found once. The chain is built from TRBV18 and TRBJ2-3; no definite D call. Germline loops: CDR1 KGHSH, CDR2 LQKENI. The CDR3 spans 16 residues. V was clipped by 3 bases and J by 1 base, with 14 bases between them. The CDR3 DNA sequence: TGTGCCAGCTCACCGAACGGCGTCCTGCGCACAGATACGCAGTATTTT. This sequence encodes CASSPNGVLRTDTQYF.

J is TRBJ1-5 and V is TRBV5-1; TRBD1 matches at 8 bases. The CDR3 extends over 16 amino acids. Germline-derived CDR1 and CDR2 are SGHRS and YFSETQ. The J segment lost 2 bases and the V segment lost 4 bases, leaving 8 bases of the junction unmatched. This chain's CDR3 is CASSAGQGGRNQPQHF. The CDR3 coding sequence is TGCGCCAGCAGCGCCGGACAGGGTGGACGCAATCAGCCCCAGCATTTT.

V gene TRBV2 combines with J gene TRBJ1-3; D not resolved. Trimming cost V 1 base and J 2 bases, with 9 bases left between them. Germline lookup yields CDR1 SNHLY and CDR2 FYNNEI. This CDR3 has 15 amino acids. The CDR3 bases are TGTGCCAGCAGTGAAGGACCATTCCCTGGAAACACCATATATTTT. It specifies CASSEGPFPGNTIYF.